Ten or more counts support the clone carrying this T cell receptor beta chain. Its antigen is not known. Read data end 3 residues before the CDR3 end; the end is taken from the germline J gene. These data originate in a study of T cell clonality in common variable immunodeficiency. The CDR3 extends over 17 amino acids. Germline V lookup: CDR1 LNHDA, CDR2 SQIVND (reference sequence). Trimming took 7 bases from V and 7 from J; bases not matched to a gene: 17. Study-level results: Authors noted CVID clonality's cause needs subpopulation repertoire sequencing.

The method was immunoSEQ multiplex PCR; TCRdb's version includes in-frame clones alone and lacks a portion of them. This sample comprises around 39,000 clones, none seen once only. The sample consisted of peripheral blood mononuclear cells. The V and J genes are TRBV19 and TRBJ2-1, with TRBD2 identical over 9 bases. The sequence was obtained from a person aged 18 to 70 in good health. CDR3 DNA, as far as it was read: TGTGCCAGTACCCCCGGTGGATTAGCGGGAGAGTTAAATGAG. It codes for CASTPGGLAGELNE. The whole CDR3 is CASTPGGLAGELNEQFF.